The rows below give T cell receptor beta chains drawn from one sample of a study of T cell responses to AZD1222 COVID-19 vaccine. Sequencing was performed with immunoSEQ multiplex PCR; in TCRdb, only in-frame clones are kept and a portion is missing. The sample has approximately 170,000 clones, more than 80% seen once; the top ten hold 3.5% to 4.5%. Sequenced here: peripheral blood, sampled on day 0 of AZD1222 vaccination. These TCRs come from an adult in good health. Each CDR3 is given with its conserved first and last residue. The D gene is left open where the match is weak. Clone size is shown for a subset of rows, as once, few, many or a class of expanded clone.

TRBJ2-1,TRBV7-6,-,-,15,TGTGCCAGCAGCTTAGCGATGGGCTCCTACAATGAGCAGTTCTTC,CASSLAMGSYNEQFF
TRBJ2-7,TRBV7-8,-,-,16,TGTGCCAGCAGCTTACCACGTACGGGGGACTCCTACGAGCAGTACTTC,CASSLPRTGDSYEQYF
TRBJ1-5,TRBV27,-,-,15,TGTGCCAGCAGTTTGTCGGGACAAGGACCCATCACCCAGCATTTT,CASSLSGQGPITQHF
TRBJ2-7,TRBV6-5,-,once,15,TGTGCCAGCAGTTACTCGAGACTAGGTGCCTACGAGCAGTACTTC,CASSYSRLGAYEQYF
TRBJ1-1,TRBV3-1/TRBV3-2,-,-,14,TGTGCCAGCAGCTATTCGACGGCGAACACTGAAGCTTTCTTT,CASSYSTANTEAFF
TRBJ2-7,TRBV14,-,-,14,TGTGCCAGCAGCCAAGTTTCGGGAATCTACGAGCAGTACTTC,CASSQVSGIYEQYF
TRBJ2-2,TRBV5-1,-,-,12,TGCGCCAGCAGCTTGGTGTCCGGGGAGCTGTTTTTT,CASSLVSGELFF
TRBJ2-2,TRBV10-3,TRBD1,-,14,TGTGCCATCAGGATGACAGGGGACACCGGGGAGCTGTTTTTT,CAIRMTGDTGELFF
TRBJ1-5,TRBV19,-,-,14,TGTGCCAGTAGCTGGCAGGGTATAGCTCAGCCCCAGCATTTT,CASSWQGIAQPQHF
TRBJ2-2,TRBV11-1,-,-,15,TGTGCCAGCAGCTTAATCCAGGGGGGCACCGGGGAGCTGTTTTTT,CASSLIQGGTGELFF
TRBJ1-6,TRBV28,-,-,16,TGTGCCAGCAGTTTAAAACCTGGACGGAATAATTCACCCCTCCACTTT,CASSLKPGRNNSPLHF
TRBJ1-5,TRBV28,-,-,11,TGTGCCAGCAGAGGGAATCAGCCCCAGCATTTT,CASRGNQPQHF
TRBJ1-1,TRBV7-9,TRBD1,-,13,TGTGCCAGCAGACCCACAGGGGGCACTGAAGCTTTCTTT,CASRPTGGTEAFF
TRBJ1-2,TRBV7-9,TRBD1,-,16,TGTGCCAGCAGCCCCCCCCAACGGACAGGTTTACATGGCTACACCTTC,CASSPPQRTGLHGYTF
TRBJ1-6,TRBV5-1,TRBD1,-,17,TGCGCCAGCAGCTTGGTGTCACCGGGACAGCGAAATTCACCCCTCCACTTT,CASSLVSPGQRNSPLHF
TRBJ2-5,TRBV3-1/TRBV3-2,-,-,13,TGTGCCAGCAGCGGGGGGCTAAAAGAGACCCAGTACTTC,CASSGGLKETQYF
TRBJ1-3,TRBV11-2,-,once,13,TGTGCCAGCAGCTTCAGCGGAAGAAACACCATATATTTT,CASSFSGRNTIYF
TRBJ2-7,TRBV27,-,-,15,TGTGCCAGCAGTCCGATCCGGGAAAATTTGTACGAGCAGTACTTC,CASSPIRENLYEQYF
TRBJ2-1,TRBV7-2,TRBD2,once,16,TGTGCCAGCAGCCCCCAGGAGCGGGGGATCGGCAATGAGCAGTTCTTC,CASSPQERGIGNEQFF
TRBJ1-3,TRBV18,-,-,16,TGTGCCAGCTCACCACCTACGGGGCCTGCTGGAAACACCATATATTTT,CASSPPTGPAGNTIYF
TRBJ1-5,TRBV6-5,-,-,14,TGTGCCAGCAGTTACTCACCGGGAGAGGTGCCCCAGCATTTT,CASSYSPGEVPQHF
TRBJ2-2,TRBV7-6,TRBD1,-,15,TGTGCCAGCAGCTCGTCGGGACAGGGGACCGGGGAGCTGTTTTTT,CASSSSGQGTGELFF
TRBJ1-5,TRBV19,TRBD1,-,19,TGTGCCAGTAGTAAAAGACAGGGACTTAAGGCTTATAGCAATCAGCCCCAGCATTTT,CASSKRQGLKAYSNQPQHF
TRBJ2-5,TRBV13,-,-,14,TGTGCCAGCAGCTTAGCCCTAGCGAGCGAGACCCAGTACTTC,CASSLALASETQYF
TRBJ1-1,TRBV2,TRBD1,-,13,TGTGCCAGCGGGATTCAGGGGGCGACTGAAGCTTTCTTT,CASGIQGATEAFF
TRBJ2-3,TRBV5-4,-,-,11,TGTGCCAGCGGGCAAGCGGATACGCAGTATTTT,CASGQADTQYF
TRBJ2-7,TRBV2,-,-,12,TGTGCCAGCAGTGATTGGACGTACGAGCAGTACTTC,CASSDWTYEQYF
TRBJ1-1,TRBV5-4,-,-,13,TGTGCCAGCAGCTTCGGAGAGAGCACTGAAGCTTTCTTT,CASSFGESTEAFF
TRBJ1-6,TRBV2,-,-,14,TGTGCCAGCAGGGAAGGGGGTGTCGATTCACCCCTCCACTTT,CASREGGVDSPLHF